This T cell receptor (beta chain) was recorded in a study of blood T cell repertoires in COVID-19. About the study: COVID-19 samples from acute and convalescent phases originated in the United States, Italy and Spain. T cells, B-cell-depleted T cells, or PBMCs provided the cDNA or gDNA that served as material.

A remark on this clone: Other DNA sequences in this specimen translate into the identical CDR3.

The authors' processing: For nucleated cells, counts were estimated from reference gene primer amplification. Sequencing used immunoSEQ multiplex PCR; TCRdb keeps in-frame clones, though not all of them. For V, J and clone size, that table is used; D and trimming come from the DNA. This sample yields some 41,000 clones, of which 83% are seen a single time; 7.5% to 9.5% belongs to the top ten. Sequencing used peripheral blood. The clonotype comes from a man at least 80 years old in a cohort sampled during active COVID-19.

The CDR3 region is CASRDRGRGETQYF. CDR3 DNA sequence: TGTGCCAGTAGAGACAGGGGGCGCGGAGAGACCCAGTACTTC. The chain recombines TRBV19 with TRBJ2-5, with 10 positions matching TRBD1. In germline, CDR1 is LNHDA, CDR2 SQIVND (reference sequence). The CDR3 runs to 14 residues. V lost 6 bases and J lost 4; bases outside the gene matches: 5.